These 23 T cell receptor beta chains share one sample of origin, sequenced in a study of blood T cell repertoires in COVID-19. TCRdb keeps only in-frame clones here, not all; method: immunoSEQ multiplex PCR. The sample lists some 250,000 clones, roughly 80% occurring once. Sequenced input: peripheral blood. The receptors here all came from a woman of 80 years or more with acute or convalescent COVID-19.

The rearrangement joins TRBV28 to TRBJ2-3; D gene uncertain. Trimming removed 7 bases from V and 3 bases from J, with 17 bases in between. This CDR3 is built from 15 residues. From germline, CDR1 is MDHEN and CDR2 SYDVKM. CDR3 coding DNA: TGTGCCAGCATGGCCCGCTCCCTCATAACAGATACGCAGTATTTT. Amino acids: CASMARSLITDTQYF.

The J gene is TRBJ1-6, the V gene TRBV9; TRBD1 is a possible D gene (6 bases). The CDR3 has 15 amino acids. Trimming shortened V by 4 bases and J by 9 bases, and 17 bases separated the two germline ends. Germline V CDR1 and CDR2: SGDLS, YYNGEE. CDR3 amino acids: CASSFFRDNGSPLHF. The CDR3 nucleotides read TGTGCCAGCAGCTTTTTCCGGGACAACGGTTCACCCCTCCACTTT. Using reference TRBV9 and TRBJ1-6 for the parts outside the CDR3, the full variable domain is DSGVTQTPKHLITATGQRVTLRCSPRSGDLSVYWYQQSLDQGLQFLIQYYNGEERAKGNILERFSAQQFPDLHSELNLSSLELGDSALYFCASSFFRDNGSPLHFGNGTRLTVT.

The V call is TRBV28, the J call TRBJ1-6; 8 bases fit TRBD1. Germline CDR1 reads MDHEN; CDR2 reads SYDVKM. J gave up 5 bases and V 5 bases, and 5 bases lay outside the gene matches. The CDR3 totals 15 residues. CDR3 amino acids: CASSPRTGHNSPLHF. The CDR3 DNA follows: TGTGCCAGCAGTCCCCGGACAGGGCATAATTCACCCCTCCACTTT.

The rearrangement uses TRBV7-2 and TRBJ1-1, with D possibly matching TRBD1 (5 bases). Germline CDR1 and CDR2: SGHTA and FQGNSA. V was pared by 3 bases and J by 4 bases, with 18 bases between. This CDR3 is 16 amino acids long. The CDR3 spells CASSFTSPNTGTEAFF. The CDR3 coding sequence is TGTGCCAGCAGCTTTACCAGTCCCAATACAGGCACTGAAGCTTTCTTT.

This clone was detected a few times. The chain has TRBV11-3 and TRBJ2-5; D is perhaps TRBD2 (5 bases). V was cut by 1 base and J by 5 bases, with 14 bases left in between. Germline loops: CDR1 SGHNT, CDR2 YENEEA. This CDR3 comprises 15 residues. CDR3 in amino acids: CASSLGQRSQETQYF. DNA of the CDR3: TGTGCCAGCAGCTTAGGCCAGCGGAGCCAGGAGACCCAGTACTTC.

V is TRBV6-5 and J is TRBJ2-3, with TRBD2 matching over 10 bases. CDR1 is MNHEY, CDR2 SVGAGI, per germline. Trimming at V came to 1 base and at J to 4 bases, leaving 5 bases not matched to a gene. The CDR3 extends over 16 amino acids. CDR3 nucleotide sequence: TGTGCCAGCAGTTACTTGGGACTAGCGAAGGCAGATACGCAGTATTTT. Translated, it gives CASSYLGLAKADTQYF.

The V and J genes are TRBV7-9 and TRBJ1-1, with D possibly being TRBD1 (6 bases). Germline lookup yields CDR1 SEHNR and CDR2 FQNEAQ (reference sequence). Between the trimmed V and J ends, which lost 5 bases and 0 bases, there was a span of 10 bases. The CDR3 runs to 14 residues. CDR3 protein: CASSTPGVNTEAFF. In DNA, the CDR3 is TGTGCCAGCAGCACCCCAGGGGTGAACACTGAAGCTTTCTTT.

The CDR3 DNA sequence: TGCGCCAGCAGCGTAGCAGGGTTTGGTGAAGCTTTCTTT. Residues: CASSVAGFGEAFF. This chain joins TRBV5-1 and TRBJ1-1; tentatively, D is TRBD1 (5 bases). Trimming removed 4 bases from V and 7 bases from J, with 14 bases in between. Germline assignment: CDR1 SGHRS and CDR2 YFSETQ. The CDR3 length is 13 residues.

In this sample, this clone turned up once. The CDR3: CASSLLAGSQETQYF. CDR3 DNA sequence: TGTGCCAGCAGCTTACTAGCGGGGAGCCAAGAGACCCAGTACTTC. The gene calls are TRBV5-6 and TRBJ2-5; 10 bases are shared with TRBD2. The germline CDR1 and CDR2 sequences are SGHDT and YYEEEE. This CDR3 spans 15 amino acids. J gave up 1 base and V 2 bases, and 2 bases lay outside the gene matches.

The rearrangement uses TRBV24-1 and TRBJ2-2, with a weak D call TRBD2 (5 bases). CDR1 and CDR2 from the germline V gene are KGHDR and SFDVKD. This CDR3 is 16 amino acids long. V was clipped by 4 bases and J by 2 bases, with 13 bases between them. In DNA, the CDR3 is TGTGCCACCAGTGACCGAACTAGGGTTAACACCGGGGAGCTGTTTTTT. Translated, it gives CATSDRTRVNTGELFF.

This chain connects TRBV6-5 to TRBJ1-3, with D hard to call. The ends were cut back, 6 bases at V and 2 bases at J, with 5 bases in the middle. The CDR3 is 12 amino acids. The V gene's germline CDR1 is MNHEY and CDR2 SVGAGI. The CDR3 spells CASRAAGNTIYF. For the CDR3, the DNA is TGTGCCAGCAGGGCCGCTGGAAACACCATATATTTT.

The J gene is TRBJ2-2, the V gene TRBV7-9, with 7 bases lining up with TRBD1. The CDR3 covers 16 residues. The V and J ends lost 4 bases and 5 bases, in that order; junction bases with no gene match: 10. CDR1 and CDR2 from the germline V gene are SEHNR and FQNEAQ (reference sequence). This CDR3 reads CASSYYRGELTGELFF. The CDR3 nucleotides read TGTGCCAGCAGCTACTACAGGGGAGAGTTGACCGGGGAGCTGTTTTTT.

The chain carries TRBV2 and TRBJ2-2, with TRBD1 matching 7 bases. The CDR3 loop spans 14 amino acids. J gave up 4 bases and V 6 bases, and 5 bases lay outside the gene matches. The germline CDR1 and CDR2 sequences are SNHLY and FYNNEI. The DNA for the CDR3 is TGTGCCAGCAGCACGACAGGGACCACCGGGGAGCTGTTTTTT. Residues: CASSTTGTTGELFF.

This chain connects TRBV30 to TRBJ1-6; 7 bases are shared with TRBD1. Germline trimming cut 3 bases from V and 6 bases from J; bases unmatched to any gene: 8. CDR3 size: 15 residues. The germline V gene has CDR1 GTSNPN and CDR2 SVGIG (reference sequence). The CDR3 nucleotides are TGTGCCTGGAGCTCGACAGGGTGGGGTAATTCACCCCTCCACTTT. It yields the protein CAWSSTGWGNSPLHF. Looking up the rest from reference TRBV30 and TRBJ1-6 gives the full variable domain: SQTIHQWPATLVQPVGSPLSLECTVEGTSNPNLYWYRQAAGRGLQLLFYSVGIGQISSEVPQNLSASRPQDRQFILSSKKLLLSDSGFYLCAWSSTGWGNSPLHFGNGTRLTVT.

The rearrangement links TRBV29-1 to TRBJ2-1; D may be TRBD2 (5 bases). The CDR3 loop spans 12 amino acids. V lost 3 bases and J 7 bases, leaving 10 bases between the germline ends. CDR1 and CDR2 (germline): SQVTM, ANQGSEA. CDR3 nucleotide sequence: TGCAGCGTTGATCGGGGTGTGAATGAGCAGTTCTTC. Protein: CSVDRGVNEQFF.

The chain links TRBV4-1 to TRBJ2-3, with 9 nucleotides matching TRBD1. There are 18 residues in the CDR3. CDR1 MGHRA and CDR2 YSYEKL come from the germline V gene. The J segment lost 3 bases and the V segment lost 0 bases, leaving 10 bases of the junction unmatched. As DNA, the CDR3 is TGCGCCAGCAGCCAAGAGGGCCCAACAGGGGGCGCAACAGATACGCAGTATTTT. It translates to CASSQEGPTGGATDTQYF.

The chain combines TRBV28 with TRBJ2-5; D gene uncertain. There are 16 residues in the CDR3. Trimming left V 7 bases short and J 2 bases short, with 20 bases between. Germline V CDR1 and CDR2: MDHEN, SYDVKM. This CDR3 is CASTRSLWSTQETQYF. The CDR3, as DNA: TGTGCCAGCACGCGCTCCCTTTGGAGCACACAAGAGACCCAGTACTTC.

The chain recombines TRBV5-1 with TRBJ1-3; 7 positions match TRBD1. Germline lookup yields CDR1 SGHRS and CDR2 YFSETQ. This CDR3 comprises 15 residues. The junction had 4 bases not matched to a gene; V was cut back by 4 bases and J by 0 bases. The CDR3 sequence: CASSVDRVSGNTIYF. The CDR3 coding sequence is TGCGCCAGCAGCGTCGACAGGGTCTCTGGAAACACCATATATTTT. Full variable domain (remainder filled in from reference TRBV5-1 and TRBJ1-3): KAGVTQTPRYLIKTRGQQVTLSCSPISGHRSVSWYQQTPGQGLQFLFEYFSETQRNKGNFPGRFSGRQFSNSRSEMNVSTLELGDSALYLCASSVDRVSGNTIYFGEGSWLTVV.

This chain joins TRBV7-6 and TRBJ1-3, with 8 bases identical to TRBD1. The trim removed 5 bases at V and 2 bases at J, leaving 5 bases unmatched. Germline values: CDR1 SGHVS, CDR2 FNYEAQ. The CDR3 extends over 15 amino acids. The CDR3 is CASSARQGTGNTIYF. The CDR3 DNA is TGTGCCAGCAGCGCCAGACAGGGGACTGGAAACACCATATATTTT.

The V and J genes are TRBV6-5 and TRBJ2-7; 8 bases line up with TRBD1. This CDR3 is built from 15 residues. Germline V gene sequence: CDR1 MNHEY, CDR2 SVGAGI. V shed 0 bases and J 3 bases; nucleotides not matched to a gene: 4. CDR3 region: CASSYSPDRVYEQYF. The CDR3 nucleotides read TGTGCCAGCAGTTACTCCCCGGACAGGGTCTACGAGCAGTACTTC.

The chain carries TRBV6-6 and TRBJ1-3; no clear D. The CDR3 is 14 amino acids. Germline-derived CDR1 and CDR2 are MNHNY and SVGAGI (reference sequence). V gave up 2 bases and J gave up 1 base, with 6 bases separating them. The CDR3 loop is CASSYPGSGNTIYF. CDR3 sequence (DNA): TGTGCCAGCAGTTACCCGGGGTCTGGAAACACCATATATTTT.

V is TRBV10-3 and J is TRBJ2-1; 8 positions agree with TRBD2. V was pared by 8 bases and J by 4 bases, with 7 bases of the junction left unmatched. The CDR3 extends over 14 amino acids. The germline gives CDR1 ENHRY, CDR2 SYGVKD. Here the CDR3 reads CAIREGQEYNEQFF. The CDR3 DNA is TGTGCCATCCGGGAGGGGCAGGAGTACAATGAGCAGTTCTTC.

This chain joins TRBV5-1 and TRBJ1-4; 12 bases are shared with TRBD1. Germline V gene data show CDR1 as SGHRS and CDR2 as YFSETQ. This CDR3 spans 20 amino acids. V trimming: 0 bases; J trimming: 1 base; junction bases outside the gene matches: 10. The CDR3 loop is CASSLGAGTGGALTNEKLFF. DNA for the CDR3: TGCGCCAGCAGCTTGGGGGCCGGGACAGGGGGCGCGTTAACTAATGAAAAACTGTTTTTT.